The following is a TCR beta chain sequence with its context. Its specificity is not known. CDR3 length: 15 residues. Per the germline V gene, CDR1 is SGHRS and CDR2 is YFSETQ. Trimming took 0 bases from V and 1 from J, leaving 8 bases between them. The data were obtained in a study of cytotoxic CD8 clonotypes in ibrutinib-treated CLL. Findings and caveats of the study: Higher clonality was seen at ibrutinib response and a return toward baseline at progression.

Repertoires were generated with immunoSEQ multiplex PCR, while TCRdb's copy carries only in-frame clones and drops some. This sample carries 55,000 to 80,000 clones, approximately 62% of them seen once, and the ten largest clones take roughly 15%. This TCR was sampled from a human donor with chronic lymphocytic leukemia. The V and J genes are TRBV5-1 and TRBJ2-1, with a tentative D call TRBD1 (5 bases). The specimen was PBMCs, collected after 12 months of ibrutinib treatment. Here the CDR3 reads CASSLEGASYNEQFF. The CDR3 DNA reads as TGCGCCAGCAGCTTGGAAGGGGCGTCCTACAATGAGCAGTTCTTC.